The T cell receptor beta chain described here comes from a study of blood T cell repertoires in COVID-19. About the study: Sources were T cells, B-cell-depleted T cells, or PBMCs; the material itself was cDNA or gDNA.

Measured with immunoSEQ multiplex PCR; TCRdb has only the in-frame clones, and not every one. This table has approximately 670,000 clones, more than 80% appearing once. The CDR3 loop spans 13 amino acids. Looked up from germline, CDR1 is SGHTA and CDR2 is FQGNSA. V was clipped by 8 bases and J by 1 base, with 11 bases between them. The source material was peripheral blood. This chain joins TRBV7-2 and TRBJ1-1; D might be TRBD1 (5 bases). The clonotype comes from a woman aged 18-35 years with acute or convalescent COVID-19. The CDR3 coding sequence is TGTGCCAGCGGAGCCGGACAGAACACTGAAGCTTTCTTT. This encodes CASGAGQNTEAFF.